This TCR beta chain emerged from a study of T-cell reconstitution after alpha-beta-depleted transplantation in children. The authors prepared the TCRbeta library with unique molecular identifiers. TCRdb ran MiXCR on the PCR reads and lists one entry per CDR3 protein. Of some 290,000 distinct CDR3 sequences in the sample, around 25% were seen once. This clonotype was seen more than once but under ten times. Its antigen remains unidentified. Study-wide results and limits: Reportedly, roughly two months post-transplant, alpha-beta T cells arose from several hundred expanded graft clones. Fresh T-cell production supplied most of the T-cell counts and diversity seen one year after transplant. At day 60, the high TCRbeta diversity found in some patients originated from recipient T cells and thymic progenitors that had survived.

Per germline, CDR1 DFQATT and CDR2 SNEGSKA (reference sequence). This CDR3 contains 13 residues. The V end lost 3 bases, the J end lost 0 bases, and 7 bases lay between the germline ends. This chain uses TRBV20-1 with TRBJ2-3; D is uncertain. This TCR was sampled from a male patient younger than 18 who had a stem cell transplant for acute lymphoblastic leukemia, so the T cells may come from the graft donor. The input for sequencing was PBMCs, mostly from graft donor cells, taken 180 days after TCRalphabeta/CD19-depleted stem cell transplant. As DNA, the CDR3 is TGCAGTGCTAGCTGGGTTAGCACAGATACGCAGTATTTT. Encoded protein: CSASWVSTDTQYF.